This passage covers 9 T cell receptor beta chains from one sample sequenced in a study of shared clonotypes between healthy human individuals. Repertoires were generated with immunoSEQ multiplex PCR, while TCRdb's copy carries only in-frame clones and drops some. Here the sample spans some 1,100,000 clones, around 82% being singletons. The specimen sequenced was memory CD4+ T cells from PBMCs. The sample's subset: CD45RA-negative fraction. Source of these receptors: a man aged 18 to 29 in good health. Some clones in this sample may be carry-over from other donors' samples.

The chain couples TRBV5-1 to TRBJ2-5; 10 bases map to TRBD2. CDR3 length equals 14 residues. Germline V gives CDR1 SGHRS, CDR2 YFSETQ. V lost 3 bases and J lost 3; bases outside the gene matches: 2. The DNA for the CDR3 is TGCGCCAGCAGCTCCCTAGCGGGAGAAGAGACCCAGTACTTC. Its translation is CASSSLAGEETQYF.

In the case of this clone: Relative to the germline gene, one junction end is altered; a read error may explain this. The chain joins TRBV5-4 to TRBJ1-1; possible D gene TRBD1, 6 bases. The CDR3 runs 16 residues. Germline V gene lookup returns CDR1 SGHNT and CDR2 YYREEE (reference sequence). Here the CDR3 DNA reads TGTGCCAGCAGCGAGGATACGGGACAACTAAACATTGAAGCTTTCTTT. It is translated as CASSEDTGQLNIEAFF.

The chain has TRBV30 and TRBJ1-1; D not certain. The V and J ends lost 1 base and 8 bases respectively, with 5 bases between them. The CDR3 is 10 residues long. Germline CDR1 GTSNPN, CDR2 SVGIG (reference sequence). In DNA form, the CDR3 reads TGTGCCTGGAGTGGTCGCGAAGCTTTCTTT. It is translated as CAWSGREAFF. The full variable domain, with the rest looked up from reference TRBV30 and TRBJ1-1, is SQTIHQWPATLVQPVGSPLSLECTVEGTSNPNLYWYRQAAGRGLQLLFYSVGIGQISSEVPQNLSASRPQDRQFILSSKKLLLSDSGFYLCAWSGREAFFGQGTRLTVV.

This chain uses TRBV18 with TRBJ2-5; no firm D call. In germline, CDR1 is KGHSH, CDR2 LQKENI. V gave up 6 bases and J gave up 1 base, with 9 bases separating them. CDR3 length: 13 residues. This CDR3 reads CASSQTVQETQYF. As DNA, the CDR3 is TGTGCCAGCTCGCAAACCGTCCAAGAGACCCAGTACTTC.

The chain joins TRBV7-2 to TRBJ2-1, with D hard to call. V shed 5 bases and J shed 2 bases, with 13 bases lying between them. The CDR3 is 15 residues long. CDR1 and CDR2 from the germline V gene are SGHTA and FQGNSA. CDR3 coding DNA: TGTGCCAGCAGCCTACCCGGGTCCCCCTACAATGAGCAGTTCTTC. This codes for CASSLPGSPYNEQFF.

This chain joins TRBV28 and TRBJ2-7; D may be TRBD1 (5 bases). The length of the CDR3 is 14 residues. Trimming removed 7 bases at V and 2 bases at J, with 15 bases between. Per germline, CDR1 MDHEN and CDR2 SYDVKM. The CDR3 loop is CASIHGQGTYEQYF. For the CDR3, the DNA is TGTGCCAGCATCCACGGGCAGGGAACCTACGAGCAGTACTTC. Full variable domain (outside the CDR3, taken from reference TRBV28 and TRBJ2-7): DVKVTQSSRYLVKRTGEKVFLECVQDMDHENMFWYRQDPGLGLRLIYFSYDVKMKEKGDIPEGYSVSREKKERFSLILESASTNQTSMYLCASIHGQGTYEQYFGPGTRLTVT.

J is TRBJ1-1 and V is TRBV9, with 7 nucleotides matching TRBD1. Germline V CDR1 and CDR2: SGDLS, YYNGEE. The CDR3 runs to 15 residues. The V segment lost 3 bases and the J segment 2 bases; nucleotides outside the gene matches: 7. The CDR3 bases are TGTGCCAGCAGCGCGGGACAGATTGCCAACACTGAAGCTTTCTTT. Its protein product is CASSAGQIANTEAFF.

For this clone: Other DNA sequences from this sample encode an identical CDR3 as well. This chain uses TRBV10-3 with TRBJ2-7; 7 nucleotides align to TRBD1. CDR3 length: 14 amino acids. CDR1 and CDR2 from the germline V gene are ENHRY and SYGVKD. With V trimmed by 4 bases and J by 0 bases, 3 bases remained unmatched. The CDR3 DNA follows: TGTGCCATCAGTGGGGCAGGGGGCTCCTACGAGCAGTACTTC. It is translated as CAISGAGGSYEQYF.

At least ten counts were recorded for this clone. The chain carries TRBV2 and TRBJ2-3, with D unresolved. The CDR3 is made up of 15 amino acids. Per germline, CDR1 SNHLY and CDR2 FYNNEI. V shed 4 bases and J shed 2 bases, with 13 bases lying between them. CDR3 in amino acids: CASSARRHSTDTQYF. In nucleotides, the CDR3 is TGTGCCAGCAGTGCGCGGCGGCATTCCACAGATACGCAGTATTTT.